Below, one T cell receptor (beta chain) is given with its context. Its specificity is unknown. Only healthy Caucasians were included as donors. CDR3 length: 15 residues. V dropped 1 base and J dropped 3; count of bases not matched to a gene: 6. Looked up from germline, CDR1 is SGDLS and CDR2 is YYNGEE. Each CDR3 protein is one row after TCRdb ran MiXCR on the 5' RACE reads. The repertoire includes some 240,000 distinct CDR3 sequences, about 8.5% of them detected once, and 2.5% to 3.5% sits in the top ten. This record comes from a study of identical twins. Broader study findings: In cord blood, abundant beta clonotypes had fewer insertions; memory showed no trend.

The same sample was also used in a study of yellow fever vaccine responses in identical twins.

The receptor was isolated from a woman younger than 30 in good health. The sample taken for sequencing was CD8+ T cells sorted from blood. This chain links TRBV9 with TRBJ2-7, with 8 bases lining up with TRBD1. The CDR3 sequence is CASSVKGTGIYEQYF. The CDR3 bases are TGTGCCAGCAGCGTAAAGGGGACAGGCATCTACGAGCAGTACTTC.